Following are 25 T cell receptor beta chains from one sample sequenced in a study of PD-1 blockade in classical Hodgkin lymphoma. TCRdb keeps only in-frame clones here, not all; method: immunoSEQ multiplex PCR. Of under 80,000 clones listed, roughly 93% were seen once; the top ten hold about 2.5%. Time point in this sample: newly diagnosed, previously untreated cHL patient sample. Sequencing used peripheral blood mononuclear cells (PBMCs). These receptor sequences come from a human donor with classical Hodgkin lymphoma.

This clone was seen a handful of times. This chain uses TRBV20-1 with TRBJ1-1; TRBD1 is a possible D gene (5 bases). CDR1 is DFQATT and CDR2 is SNEGSKA in the germline V gene (reference sequence). CDR3 length equals 11 residues. CDR3 loop: CSPTGGWVAFF. CDR3 in DNA: TGCAGCCCAACAGGAGGGTGGGTAGCTTTCTTT.

The genes are TRBV4-1 and TRBJ2-2, with 9 bases matching TRBD1. Germline V lookup: CDR1 MGHRA, CDR2 YSYEKL. The CDR3 covers 15 residues. Trimming at V came to 4 bases and at J to 2 bases, leaving 2 bases not matched to a gene. The DNA of the CDR3 is TGCGCCAGCAGCCCGGACAGGGGTAACACCGGGGAGCTGTTTTTT. Protein sequence: CASSPDRGNTGELFF.

The chain is built from TRBV5-1 and TRBJ1-2; TRBD1 agrees at 12 bases. The V segment lost 0 bases and the J segment 6 bases; nucleotides outside the gene matches: 3. The length of the CDR3 is 15 residues. In germline, CDR1 is SGHRS, CDR2 YFSETQ. CDR3 bases: TGCGCCAGCAGCTTGGAAGGGACAGGGGGCAATGGCTACACCTTC. Protein product: CASSLEGTGGNGYTF.

The chain has TRBV4-3 and TRBJ2-2, with D uncertain. Germline values: CDR1 LGHNA, CDR2 YSLEER. CDR3 length: 13 amino acids. The V end was cut by 8 bases, the J end by 6 bases, with 13 bases between. CDR3 bases: TGCGCCAGCTCGGAAAGGCCCGCCGGGGAGCTGTTTTTT. Translating it yields CASSERPAGELFF.

The chain uses TRBV7-2 and TRBJ1-1, with TRBD1 matching 12 bases. The germline V gene encodes CDR1 SGHTA and CDR2 FQGNSA. The CDR3 sequence is 16 residues long. After removal of 3 bases from V and 5 bases from J, the junction contained 7 bases not matched to a gene. Here the CDR3 reads CASSLGTGGARTEAFF. The CDR3 nucleotides are TGTGCCAGCAGCTTGGGGACAGGGGGCGCAAGGACTGAAGCTTTCTTT.

V is TRBV9 and J is TRBJ2-7, with a weak D call TRBD1 (6 bases). Germline CDR1 SGDLS, CDR2 YYNGEE. CDR3 length equals 15 residues. The germline V and J ends were trimmed by 3 bases and 0 bases, with 13 bases remaining between them. The CDR3: CASSGRTVPSYEQYF. The CDR3 DNA is TGTGCCAGCAGCGGACGGACAGTCCCCTCCTACGAGCAGTACTTC.

This sequence joins TRBV5-1 and TRBJ2-1; 7 nucleotides line up with TRBD2. The trim removed 5 bases at V and 6 bases at J, leaving 14 bases unmatched. Germline CDR1 SGHRS, CDR2 YFSETQ. The CDR3 consists of 16 residues. CDR3 protein: CASRPRLAPGGNEQFF. The DNA of the CDR3 is TGCGCCAGCAGGCCGAGACTAGCCCCCGGGGGCAATGAGCAGTTCTTC.

The chain recombines TRBV5-4 with TRBJ2-1; tentative D call: TRBD2 (6 bases). V gave up 4 bases and J gave up 6 bases, with 23 bases separating them. Germline CDR1 and CDR2: SGHNT and YYREEE (reference sequence). This CDR3 spans 17 amino acids. The CDR3 spells CASSHLPGLSEANEQFF. The CDR3, as DNA: TGTGCCAGCAGCCACCTTCCGGGACTCTCAGAGGCCAATGAGCAGTTCTTC.

The chain employs TRBV6-1 and TRBJ1-2, with unresolved D. Germline CDR1 is MNHNS and CDR2 is SASEGT. Trimming took 8 bases from V and 4 from J, leaving 8 bases between them. This CDR3 has 11 amino acids. The chain's CDR3 is CASSRGYGYTF. CDR3 sequence (DNA): TGTGCCAGCTCCCGGGGCTATGGCTACACCTTC.

This clone showed up just once. The chain employs TRBV7-2 and TRBJ2-5; D gene uncertain. The CDR3 consists of 13 residues. Trimming pared 0 bases from V and 5 bases from J, leaving 7 bases between. The V gene's germline CDR1 is SGHTA and CDR2 FQGNSA. CDR3: CASSLASGETQYF. The DNA of the CDR3 is TGTGCCAGCAGCTTAGCTAGTGGGGAGACCCAGTACTTC.

The chain employs TRBV5-1 and TRBJ2-3; 15 nucleotides line up with TRBD2. Germline V gene data show CDR1 as SGHRS and CDR2 as YFSETQ. The CDR3 loop spans 17 amino acids. V gave up 3 bases and J gave up 4 bases; unmatched junction bases: 6. CDR3 amino acids: CASSSGLAGGISDTQYF. The CDR3 DNA is TGCGCCAGCAGCTCGGGACTAGCGGGAGGTATTTCAGATACGCAGTATTTT.

This clone was picked up one time. The chain couples TRBV2 to TRBJ2-1; 12 bases map to TRBD2. Germline CDR1 SNHLY, CDR2 FYNNEI. V gave up 11 bases and J gave up 9 bases; unmatched junction bases: 14. The CDR3 covers 15 residues. The CDR3 nucleotides read TGTGCCTCAGCTAAATTGACTAGCGGGGGATCTGAGCAGTTCTTC. As protein: CASAKLTSGGSEQFF.

The rearrangement links TRBV28 to TRBJ1-1, with D possibly TRBD1 on 5 matching bases. The CDR3 contains 13 residues. Per germline, CDR1 MDHEN and CDR2 SYDVKM. V shed 8 bases and J shed 7 bases, with 17 bases lying between them. The CDR3 reads CASSQEHHDEAFF. The CDR3, as DNA: TGTGCCAGCTCACAGGAGCACCACGATGAAGCTTTCTTT. Based on the CDR3 plus reference TRBV28 and TRBJ1-1, the full variable domain is DVKVTQSSRYLVKRTGEKVFLECVQDMDHENMFWYRQDPGLGLRLIYFSYDVKMKEKGDIPEGYSVSREKKERFSLILESASTNQTSMYLCASSQEHHDEAFFGQGTRLTVV.

This sequence joins TRBV30 and TRBJ1-6; D is possibly TRBD1 (5 bases). The CDR3 length is 16 residues. V was pared by 0 bases and J by 4 bases, with 13 bases between. Germline V gene sequence: CDR1 GTSNPN, CDR2 SVGIG (reference sequence). Written as DNA, the CDR3 is TGTGCCTGGAGTGTCGGGGGTAAGAGGTATAATTCACCCCTCCACTTT. Amino acids: CAWSVGGKRYNSPLHF.

The chain has TRBV4-3 and TRBJ1-6; no clear D. Germline-derived CDR1 and CDR2 are LGHNA and YSLEER. This CDR3 is 14 amino acids long. Trimming took off 0 bases at V and 4 bases at J, with 4 bases between the two ends. The CDR3 reads CASSQDKYNSPLHF. CDR3 coding DNA: TGCGCCAGCAGCCAAGATAAATATAATTCACCCCTCCACTTT.

J is TRBJ1-5 and V is TRBV2, with D possibly being TRBD1 (5 bases). The CDR3 runs to 17 residues. The V gene's germline CDR1 is SNHLY and CDR2 FYNNEI. V was clipped by 0 bases and J by 3 bases, with 15 bases between them. CDR3 protein: CASSEAVSGRANQPQHF. CDR3 nucleotide sequence: TGTGCCAGCAGTGAAGCCGTCTCAGGGAGAGCCAATCAGCCCCAGCATTTT.

As for this clone: An end of the junction differs from the germline gene, which may be a read error. The V and J genes are TRBV7-9 and TRBJ2-7; the match to TRBD1 covers 11 bases. Germline V gene lookup returns CDR1 SEHNR and CDR2 FQNEAQ (reference sequence). The CDR3 spans 15 residues. The CDR3 DNA follows: TGTGCCAGCAGCGTAGCCGGGACAGGGGGTTACGAGCAGTACTTC. Protein sequence: CASSVAGTGGYEQYF.

The genes are TRBV6-5 and TRBJ1-6; no clear D gene. The CDR3 covers 15 residues. Trimming cost V 4 bases and J 4 bases, with 11 bases left between them. Germline CDR1 MNHEY, CDR2 SVGAGI. The CDR3 DNA reads as TGTGCCAGCAGTTCTACGCTCCCTTATAATTCACCCCTCCACTTT. The encoded protein is CASSSTLPYNSPLHF.

The chain's CDR3 is CASRETGNLNTEAFF. CDR3 DNA: TGTGCCAGCAGAGAAACAGGGAACCTGAACACTGAAGCTTTCTTT. This chain uses TRBV2 with TRBJ1-1; TRBD1 is a possible D gene (6 bases). In germline, CDR1 is SNHLY, CDR2 FYNNEI. The ends were cut back, 6 bases at V and 0 bases at J, with 14 bases in the middle. The CDR3 loop spans 15 amino acids. Combining the CDR3 with reference TRBV2 and TRBJ1-1 gives the whole variable domain EPEVTQTPSHQVTQMGQEVILRCVPISNHLYFYWYRQILGQKVEFLVSFYNNEISEKSEIFDDQFSVERPDGSNFTLKIRSTKLEDSAMYFCASRETGNLNTEAFFGQGTRLTVV.

CDR3 loop: CASSGGPKETQYF. The CDR3 bases are TGCGCCAGCAGCGGGGGACCCAAAGAGACCCAGTACTTC. The rearrangement uses TRBV5-1 and TRBJ2-5; D might be TRBD1 or TRBD2, each matching 5 bases. Germline V gene data show CDR1 as SGHRS and CDR2 as YFSETQ. This CDR3 is 13 amino acids long. Trimming cost V 4 bases and J 3 bases, with 10 bases left between them.

The rearrangement uses TRBV4-1 and TRBJ2-1; no definite D call. The length of the CDR3 is 14 residues. Trimming stripped 0 bases from V and 6 bases from J, with 9 bases between. CDR1 and CDR2 (germline): MGHRA, YSYEKL. The chain's CDR3 is CASSQEDRSNEQFF. The DNA of the CDR3 is TGCGCCAGCAGCCAAGAGGACCGATCCAATGAGCAGTTCTTC.

V is TRBV23-1 and J is TRBJ2-1, with D perhaps TRBD2 (6 bases). TRBV23-1 has ORF status, its function being uncertain. Trimming removed 4 bases at V and 0 bases at J, with 13 bases between. This CDR3 has 16 amino acids. In DNA, the CDR3 is TGCGCCAGCAGTCTCACGGGGGATAGCTCCTACAATGAGCAGTTCTTC. Its protein product is CASSLTGDSSYNEQFF.

This clone was detected only a few times. The rearrangement links TRBV4-1 to TRBJ2-1, with 8 bases lining up with TRBD2. This CDR3 has 20 residues. V lost 0 bases, J lost 8 bases, and 21 bases stayed unmatched. Per the germline V gene, CDR1 is MGHRA and CDR2 is YSYEKL. CDR3 sequence: CASSQEVSRLFGGGYDEQFF. CDR3 in DNA: TGCGCCAGCAGCCAAGAAGTCTCCCGCTTATTCGGGGGGGGGTACGATGAGCAGTTCTTC.

The chain employs TRBV11-2 and TRBJ1-1; D uncertain. The CDR3 extends over 13 amino acids. Germline CDR1 and CDR2: SGHAT and FQNNGV. The ends were cut back, 1 base at V and 8 bases at J, with 11 bases in the middle. CDR3 DNA sequence: TGTGCCAGCAGCTTAGGTATAAGGTCGGAAGCTTTCTTT. The encoded protein is CASSLGIRSEAFF.

The chain carries TRBV4-3 and TRBJ1-1; a possible D gene is TRBD1 (6 bases). Germline V CDR1 and CDR2: LGHNA, YSLEER. Trimming pared 4 bases from V and 5 bases from J, leaving 17 bases between. The CDR3 runs to 15 residues. As DNA, the CDR3 is TGCGCCAGCAGCCCGTCCCAGACAGGTTCTACTGAAGCTTTCTTT. Protein sequence: CASSPSQTGSTEAFF.